This T cell receptor beta chain was sequenced during a study of neurological immune-mediated disorders. Over 160 million TCR-beta sequences from 15-18 subjects were obtained in each sequencing run. TCRdb independently ran MiXCR on the 5' RACE reads; one entry per CDR3 protein. The sample carries roughly 89,000 distinct CDR3 sequences, 2.6% recorded once. The table lists this clonotype with many counts. Preparation of the unsorted libraries drew on 2 million PBMCs stored at -80 C. The source is a woman aged 25-40 years with multiple sclerosis. The source material was PBMCs.

The CDR3 sequence is CASSGMTGDNTEAFF. CDR3 coding DNA: TGTGCCAGCAGCGGAATGACAGGAGATAACACTGAAGCTTTCTTT. V is TRBV9 and J is TRBJ1-1; TRBD1 might be the D (6 bases). Looked up from germline, CDR1 is SGDLS and CDR2 is YYNGEE. V gave up 3 bases and J gave up 2 bases, with 14 bases separating them. The CDR3 totals 15 residues.